A single sample is the source of the 19 T cell receptor beta chains below, sequenced in a study of blood T cells in healthy people across ages. A second PCR, run for roughly 7 to 11 cycles, used a sample-barcoded 5' primer plus a J-beta primer mix. TCRdb independently ran MiXCR on the 5' RACE reads; one entry per CDR3 protein. Of roughly 860,000 distinct CDR3 sequences in the sample, less than 80% were seen once. Sequenced sample: blood. Receptors were obtained from a man aged 30-40 years in good health.

This clonotype was recorded a few times. The chain employs TRBV12-3 or TRBV12-4 and TRBJ2-5; no clear D gene. Trimming shortened V by 2 bases and J by 4 bases, and 11 bases separated the two germline ends. The CDR3 sequence is 14 residues long. The CDR3 coding sequence is TGTGCCAGCAGTTTAACCCTAGTTGGAGAGACCCAGTACTTC. It codes for CASSLTLVGETQYF.

The chain's CDR3 is CASSTLVPKNIQYF. The DNA for the CDR3 is TGTGCCAGCAGTACCCTAGTACCCAAAAACATTCAGTACTTC. This chain connects TRBV28 to TRBJ2-4; D not resolved. The V and J ends lost 5 bases and 2 bases respectively, with 10 bases between them. Per the germline V gene, CDR1 is MDHEN and CDR2 is SYDVKM. The CDR3 totals 14 residues.

This chain joins TRBV20-1 and TRBJ2-1, with 9 nucleotides matching TRBD2. The junction had 9 bases not matched to a gene; V was cut back by 0 bases and J by 0 bases. The CDR3 extends over 18 amino acids. CDR1 is DFQATT, CDR2 SNEGSKA, per germline (reference sequence). The DNA of the CDR3 is TGCAGTGCTAGAGACCAAAATAGCGGGGGTAGCTCCTACAATGAGCAGTTCTTC. Its translation: CSARDQNSGGSSYNEQFF.

The V gene is TRBV18, the J gene TRBJ2-6; 7 bases fit TRBD1. The CDR3 is 17 amino acids. V lost 1 base and J lost 1; bases outside the gene matches: 4. Per the germline V gene, CDR1 is KGHSH and CDR2 is LQKENI. The CDR3 spells CASSPRQGNSGANVLTF. CDR3 coding DNA: TGTGCCAGCTCACCACGACAGGGAAATTCTGGGGCCAACGTCCTGACTTTC.

The chain couples TRBV14 to TRBJ1-1, with TRBD1 as a possible D gene (6 bases). The CDR3 is made up of 12 amino acids. Deletions cut 8 bases from V and 8 bases from J, with 15 bases between. CDR1 and CDR2 from the germline V gene are SGHDN and FVKESK. The CDR3 sequence: CASGGQLREAFF. Written as DNA, the CDR3 is TGTGCCAGCGGTGGACAGCTGCGGGAAGCTTTCTTT.

The sample holds a few counts of this clonotype. The chain is built from TRBV12-3 or TRBV12-4 and TRBJ2-4; TRBD1 matches 10 bases. The J call could be wrong; TRBJ2-7 is a better fit for the DNA end. The CDR3 spans 15 residues. The CDR3 reads CASSPRQGAISEQYF. The CDR3 region has the DNA TGTGCCAGCAGTCCGAGACAGGGGGCGATTAGCGAGCAGTACTTC.

The chain is built from TRBV7-3 and TRBJ2-1, with D possibly matching TRBD2 (6 bases). The V end was cut by 5 bases, the J end by 8 bases, with 16 bases between. From germline, CDR1 is SGHTA and CDR2 FQGTGA. This CDR3 is built from 14 residues. CDR3: CASSPGLSAHEQFF. CDR3 DNA sequence: TGTGCCAGCAGCCCGGGACTGTCGGCTCATGAGCAGTTCTTC.

The V and J genes are TRBV2 and TRBJ2-7; D may be TRBD1 (5 bases). Per the germline V gene, CDR1 is SNHLY and CDR2 is FYNNEI. Trimming pared 8 bases from V and 6 bases from J, leaving 14 bases between. The CDR3 is 12 residues long. This CDR3 reads CASGVGPSEQYF. The DNA for the CDR3 is TGTGCCAGCGGGGTGGGGCCATCCGAGCAGTACTTC.

J is TRBJ1-2 and V is TRBV5-6, with a weak D call TRBD1 (5 bases). Germline V gene sequence: CDR1 SGHDT, CDR2 YYEEEE. The length of the CDR3 is 12 residues. Trimming removed 0 bases from V and 7 bases from J, with 7 bases in between. The CDR3 region is CASSLDRPGYTF. In nucleotides, the CDR3 is TGTGCCAGCAGCTTGGACAGGCCTGGCTACACCTTC.

The CDR3 loop reads CATEGPTRLAGFNEQYF. CDR3 sequence (DNA): TGTGCCACCGAGGGCCCCACACGACTAGCGGGGTTCAATGAGCAGTACTTC. This chain uses TRBV15 with TRBJ2-5; 11 bases are shared with TRBD2. With 8 bases clipped from V and 11 bases from J, the junction kept 22 bases outside the gene matches. The CDR3 length is 17 residues. Germline V lookup: CDR1 LNHNV, CDR2 YYDKDF (reference sequence).

This clonotype has a count of ten or more. J is TRBJ2-1 and V is TRBV15; TRBD1 matches 9 bases. V dropped 4 bases and J dropped 3; count of bases not matched to a gene: 10. The CDR3 extends over 17 amino acids. Germline values: CDR1 LNHNV, CDR2 YYDKDF (reference sequence). CDR3 DNA sequence: TGTGCCACCAGCATCTACACCGGGACAGGGAACTACAATGAGCAGTTCTTC. Encoded protein: CATSIYTGTGNYNEQFF.

This chain links TRBV30 with TRBJ2-7, with 10 bases matching TRBD1. CDR1 and CDR2 from the germline V gene are GTSNPN and SVGIG (reference sequence). Trimming removed 5 bases from V and 2 bases from J; junction bases left unmatched: 6. CDR3 length: 14 amino acids. The CDR3 spells CAWGTGVLPYEQYF. The CDR3 region has the DNA TGTGCCTGGGGGACAGGGGTGCTGCCCTACGAGCAGTACTTC.

V gene TRBV29-1 combines with J gene TRBJ2-5, with D perhaps matching TRBD1 (6 bases). Per the germline V gene, CDR1 is SQVTM and CDR2 is ANQGSEA. The CDR3 loop spans 16 amino acids. V lost 5 bases, J lost 0 bases, and 19 bases lay in between. The CDR3 loop is CSVSELDRTDQETQYF. The CDR3 coding sequence is TGCAGCGTTTCAGAACTGGACAGAACCGACCAAGAGACCCAGTACTTC.

V is TRBV9 and J is TRBJ2-6; D is undetermined. Per germline, CDR1 SGDLS and CDR2 YYNGEE. The CDR3 length is 17 residues. Trimming pared 4 bases from V and 0 bases from J, leaving 14 bases between. CDR3 DNA: TGTGCCAGCAGCCAGTCCCCGTTCTACTCTGGGGCCAACGTCCTGACTTTC. This translates into CASSQSPFYSGANVLTF. Looking up the rest from reference TRBV9 and TRBJ2-6 gives the full variable domain: DSGVTQTPKHLITATGQRVTLRCSPRSGDLSVYWYQQSLDQGLQFLIQYYNGEERAKGNILERFSAQQFPDLHSELNLSSLELGDSALYFCASSQSPFYSGANVLTFGAGSRLTVL.

As to this clonotype: Mismatch with germline at one junction end may stem from a read error. The V call is TRBV18, the J call TRBJ2-3; D tentatively reads TRBD1 or TRBD2 (5 bases each). CDR3 size: 16 residues. The germline CDR1 and CDR2 sequences are KGHSH and LQKENI. Written as DNA, the CDR3 is TGTGCCAGCGCACCATCGTCGGGGCTACGCACAGATACGCAGTATTTT. Amino acid sequence: CASAPSSGLRTDTQYF.

This rearrangement joins TRBV4-3 to TRBJ2-7; possible D gene TRBD2, 6 bases. The CDR3 loop spans 14 amino acids. Per the germline V gene, CDR1 is LGHNA and CDR2 is YSLEER. The germline V and J ends were trimmed by 0 bases and 5 bases, with 11 bases remaining between them. The chain's CDR3 is CASSQDGGPDEQYF. CDR3 DNA: TGCGCCAGCAGCCAAGACGGAGGGCCCGACGAGCAGTACTTC.

The gene calls are TRBV5-1 and TRBJ2-1; TRBD1 agrees at 7 bases. This CDR3 comprises 14 residues. Germline-derived CDR1 and CDR2 are SGHRS and YFSETQ. Unmatched junction bases numbered 10, after V lost 4 bases and J lost 9 bases. The DNA of the CDR3 is TGCGCCAGCAGCGTGGTACAGGGGCAGGGTGAGCAGTTCTTC. Residues: CASSVVQGQGEQFF.

J is TRBJ2-7 and V is TRBV5-1; TRBD1 might be the D (6 bases). Germline values: CDR1 SGHRS, CDR2 YFSETQ. The V and J ends lost 0 bases and 0 bases respectively, with 10 bases between them. This CDR3 comprises 15 residues. For the CDR3, the DNA is TGCGCCAGCAGCTTGGTTTCAGGGGCCTCCTACGAGCAGTACTTC. This sequence encodes CASSLVSGASYEQYF.

This chain connects TRBV28 to TRBJ2-7; TRBD1 matches at 7 bases. Germline V gene lookup returns CDR1 MDHEN and CDR2 SYDVKM. The CDR3 is made up of 11 amino acids. The J segment lost 12 bases and the V segment lost 4 bases, leaving 6 bases of the junction unmatched. This CDR3 is CASSSQDRLYF. CDR3 nucleotide sequence: TGTGCCAGCAGTTCCCAGGACAGGCTGTACTTC.